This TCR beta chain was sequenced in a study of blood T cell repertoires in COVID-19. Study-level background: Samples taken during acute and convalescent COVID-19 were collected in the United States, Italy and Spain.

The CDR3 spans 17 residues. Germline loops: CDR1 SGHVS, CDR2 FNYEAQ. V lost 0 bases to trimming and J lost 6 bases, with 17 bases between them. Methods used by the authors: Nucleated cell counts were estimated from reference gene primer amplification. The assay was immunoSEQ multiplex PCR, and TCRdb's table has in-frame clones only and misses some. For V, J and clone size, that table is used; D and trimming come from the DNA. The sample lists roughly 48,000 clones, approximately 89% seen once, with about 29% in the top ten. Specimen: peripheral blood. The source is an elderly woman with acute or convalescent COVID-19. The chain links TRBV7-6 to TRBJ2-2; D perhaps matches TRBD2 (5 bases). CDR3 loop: CASSLATDSPISGELFF. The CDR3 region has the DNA TGTGCCAGCAGCTTAGCGACGGACTCCCCGATATCCGGGGAGCTGTTTTTT. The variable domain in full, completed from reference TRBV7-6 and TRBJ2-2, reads GAGVSQSPRYKVTKRGQDVALRCDPISGHVSLYWYRQALGQGPEFLTYFNYEAQQDKSGLPNDRFSAERPEGSISTLTIQRTEQRDSAMYRCASSLATDSPISGELFFGEGSRLTVL.